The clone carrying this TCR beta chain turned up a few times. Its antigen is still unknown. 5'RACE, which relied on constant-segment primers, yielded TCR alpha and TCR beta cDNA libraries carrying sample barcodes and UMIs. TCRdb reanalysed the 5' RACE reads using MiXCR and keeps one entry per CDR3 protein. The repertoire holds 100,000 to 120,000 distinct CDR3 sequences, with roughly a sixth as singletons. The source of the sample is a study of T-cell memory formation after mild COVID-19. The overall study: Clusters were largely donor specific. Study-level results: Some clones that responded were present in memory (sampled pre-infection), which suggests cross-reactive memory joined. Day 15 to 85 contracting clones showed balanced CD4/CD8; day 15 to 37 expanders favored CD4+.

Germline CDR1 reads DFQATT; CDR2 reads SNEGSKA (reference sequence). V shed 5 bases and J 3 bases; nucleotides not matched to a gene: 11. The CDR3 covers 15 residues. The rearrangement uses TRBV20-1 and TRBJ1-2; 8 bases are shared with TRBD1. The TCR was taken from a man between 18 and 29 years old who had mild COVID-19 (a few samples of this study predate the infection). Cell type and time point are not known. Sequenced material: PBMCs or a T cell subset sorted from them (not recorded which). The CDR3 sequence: CSAGGAGGADYGYTF. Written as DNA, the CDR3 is TGCAGTGCTGGGGGGGCAGGGGGCGCCGACTATGGCTACACCTTC.